This TCR beta chain was captured in a study of Graves' ophthalmopathy and Graves' hyperthyroidism. Broader study findings: Blood samples also showed most expanded thyroid clonotypes exceeding 0.001 frequency. Predictions made by the model for ophthalmopathy progression reached 55% to 71% sensitivity and just under 75% specificity. Using 13 signatures, a model distinguished ophthalmopathy from stable hyperthyroidism, reaching 87.88% sensitivity and 81.08% specificity.

Clinical symptoms, serum thyroxine, TRAb, thyroid ultrasound and orbital computed tomography determined diagnosis. CDR1 ENHRY and CDR2 SYGVKD come from the germline V gene. Trimming pared 6 bases from V and 9 bases from J, leaving 21 bases between. The CDR3 is made up of 16 amino acids. Investigators amplified TCR beta CDR3 regions from RNA transcripts. Scientists carried out first-round RT-PCR using HTBI primers and then a second-round multiplex PCR. TCRdb fed the multiplex PCR reads into MiXCR, producing one record per CDR3 protein. The table records approximately 1.2 million distinct CDR3 sequences, about two fifths of them present only once. Concerning this clonotype itself: Its target is not known.

This chain uses TRBV10-3 with TRBJ1-6, with D unclear. The origin of this receptor is an adult man with Graves' hyperthyroidism. The sequenced sample consisted of peripheral blood or thyroid tissue (not recorded which). This chain's CDR3 is CAIRDTGARPVSPLHF. Written as DNA, the CDR3 is TGTGCCATCAGAGACACGGGAGCCCGTCCAGTTTCACCCCTCCACTTT.